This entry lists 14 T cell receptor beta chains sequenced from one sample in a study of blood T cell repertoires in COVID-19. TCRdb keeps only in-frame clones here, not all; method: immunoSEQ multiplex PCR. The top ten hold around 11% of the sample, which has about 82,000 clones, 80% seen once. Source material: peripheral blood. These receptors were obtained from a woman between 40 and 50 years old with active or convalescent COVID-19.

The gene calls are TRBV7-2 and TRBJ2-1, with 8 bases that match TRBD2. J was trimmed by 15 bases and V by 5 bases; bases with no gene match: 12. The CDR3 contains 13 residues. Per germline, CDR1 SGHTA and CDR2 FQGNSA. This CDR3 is CASSPVPSGSGFF. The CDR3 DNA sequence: TGTGCCAGCAGCCCAGTCCCCAGCGGGAGTGGGTTCTTC. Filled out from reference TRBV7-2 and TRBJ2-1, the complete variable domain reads GAGVSQSPSNKVTEKGKDVELRCDPISGHTALYWYRQSLGQGLEFLIYFQGNSAPDKSGLPSDRFSAERTGGSVSTLTIQRTQQEDSAVYLCASSPVPSGSGFFGPGTRLTVL.

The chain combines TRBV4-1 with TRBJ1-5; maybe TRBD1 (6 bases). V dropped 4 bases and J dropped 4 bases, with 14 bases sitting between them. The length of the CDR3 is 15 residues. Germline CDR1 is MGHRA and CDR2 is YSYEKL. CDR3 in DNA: TGCGCCAGCAGCCGGCGACAGGCCTTAAATCAGCCCCAGCATTTT. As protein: CASSRRQALNQPQHF.

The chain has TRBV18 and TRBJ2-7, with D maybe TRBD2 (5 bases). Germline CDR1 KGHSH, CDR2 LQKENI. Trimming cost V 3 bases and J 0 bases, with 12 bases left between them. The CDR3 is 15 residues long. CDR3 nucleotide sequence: TGTGCCAGCTCACCGGAAGCGGCCGTCTCCTACGAGCAGTACTTC. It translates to CASSPEAAVSYEQYF.

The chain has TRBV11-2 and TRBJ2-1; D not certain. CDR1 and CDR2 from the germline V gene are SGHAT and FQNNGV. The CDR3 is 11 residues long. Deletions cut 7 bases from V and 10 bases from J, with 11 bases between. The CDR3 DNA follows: TGTGCCAGCAAAGTGAGGTCGGAGCAGTTCTTC. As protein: CASKVRSEQFF. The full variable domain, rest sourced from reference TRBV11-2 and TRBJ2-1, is EAGVAQSPRYKIIEKRQSVAFWCNPISGHATLYWYQQILGQGPKLLIQFQNNGVVDDSQLPKDRFSAERLKGVDSTLKIQPAKLEDSAVYLCASKVRSEQFFGPGTRLTVL.

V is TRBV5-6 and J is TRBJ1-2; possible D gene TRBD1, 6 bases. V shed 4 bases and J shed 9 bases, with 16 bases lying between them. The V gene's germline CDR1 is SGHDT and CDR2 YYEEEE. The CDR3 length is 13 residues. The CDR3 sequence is CASSPDRSRSYTF. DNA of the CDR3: TGTGCCAGCAGCCCCGACAGGTCCCGGAGCTACACCTTC.

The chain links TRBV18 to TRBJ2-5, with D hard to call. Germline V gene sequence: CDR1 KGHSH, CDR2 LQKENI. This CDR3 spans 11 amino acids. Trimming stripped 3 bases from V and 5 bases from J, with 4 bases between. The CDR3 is CASSPQETQYF. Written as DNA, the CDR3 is TGTGCCAGCTCACCTCAGGAGACCCAGTACTTC. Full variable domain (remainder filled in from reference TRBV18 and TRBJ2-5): NAGVMQNPRHLVRRRGQEARLRCSPMKGHSHVYWYRQLPEEGLKFMVYLQKENIIDESGMPKERFSAEFPKEGPSILRIQQVVRGDSAAYFCASSPQETQYFGPGTRLLVL.

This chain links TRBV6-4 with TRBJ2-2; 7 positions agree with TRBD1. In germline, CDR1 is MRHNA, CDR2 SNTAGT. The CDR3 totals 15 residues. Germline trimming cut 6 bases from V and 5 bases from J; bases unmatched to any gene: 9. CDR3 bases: TGTGCCAGCAGAGCACAGGGGATTAGTACCGGGGAGCTGTTTTTT. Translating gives CASRAQGISTGELFF.

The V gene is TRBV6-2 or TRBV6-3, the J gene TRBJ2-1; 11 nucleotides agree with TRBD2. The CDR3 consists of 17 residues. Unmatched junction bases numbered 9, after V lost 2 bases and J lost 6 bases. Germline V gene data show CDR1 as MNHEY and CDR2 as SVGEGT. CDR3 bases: TGTGCCAGCAGTTACGGGCTAGCGGGAGGCCCACCCAATGAGCAGTTCTTC. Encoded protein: CASSYGLAGGPPNEQFF.

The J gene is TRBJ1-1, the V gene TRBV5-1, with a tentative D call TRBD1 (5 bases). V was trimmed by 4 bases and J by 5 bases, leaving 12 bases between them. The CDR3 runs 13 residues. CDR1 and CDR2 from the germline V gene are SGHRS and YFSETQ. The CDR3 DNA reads TGCGCCAGCAGCATAGACAGCCAAACTGAAGCTTTCTTT. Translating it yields CASSIDSQTEAFF.

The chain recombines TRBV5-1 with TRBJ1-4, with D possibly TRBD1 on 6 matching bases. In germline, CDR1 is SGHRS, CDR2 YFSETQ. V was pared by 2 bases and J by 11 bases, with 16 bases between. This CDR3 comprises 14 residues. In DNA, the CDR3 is TGCGCCAGCAGCTTTGAACAGGGTGGTGGGAAACTGTTTTTT. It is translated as CASSFEQGGGKLFF.

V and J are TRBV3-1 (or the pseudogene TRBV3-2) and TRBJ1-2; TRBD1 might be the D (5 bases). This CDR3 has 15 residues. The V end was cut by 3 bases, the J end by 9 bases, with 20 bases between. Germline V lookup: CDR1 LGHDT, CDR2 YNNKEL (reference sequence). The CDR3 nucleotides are TGTGCCAGCAGCCACCGGGGGGTAGGACCCGGGAGCTACACCTTC. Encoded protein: CASSHRGVGPGSYTF.

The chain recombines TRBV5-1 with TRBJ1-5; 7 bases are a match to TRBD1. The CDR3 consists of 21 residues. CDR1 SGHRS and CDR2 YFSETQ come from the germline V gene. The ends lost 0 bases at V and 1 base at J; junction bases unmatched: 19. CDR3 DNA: TGCGCCAGCAGCTTGGGGGACAGTGGGGTGGTGATGGGTAGGAGCAATCAGCCCCAGCATTTT. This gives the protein CASSLGDSGVVMGRSNQPQHF.

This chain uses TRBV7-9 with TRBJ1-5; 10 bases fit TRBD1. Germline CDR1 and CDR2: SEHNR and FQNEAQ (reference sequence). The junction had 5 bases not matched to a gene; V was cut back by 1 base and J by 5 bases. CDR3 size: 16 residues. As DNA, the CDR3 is TGTGCCAGCAGCTTAGGCTCGGGACAGGGGTATCAGCCCCAGCATTTT. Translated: CASSLGSGQGYQPQHF.

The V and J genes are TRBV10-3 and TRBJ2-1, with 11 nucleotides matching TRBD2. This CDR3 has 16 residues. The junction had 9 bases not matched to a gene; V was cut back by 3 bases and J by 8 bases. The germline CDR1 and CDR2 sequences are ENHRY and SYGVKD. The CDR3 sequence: CAISELAGGLFDEQFF. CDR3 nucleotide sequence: TGTGCCATCAGTGAATTAGCGGGGGGGCTTTTCGATGAGCAGTTCTTC.